These 19 T cell receptor beta chains came from one sample sequenced in a study of breast tumors, draining lymph nodes, adjacent tissues. TCRdb reprocessed the multiplex PCR reads via MiXCR and lists one record per CDR3 protein. Of approximately 90,000 distinct CDR3 sequences listed, approximately 29% are singletons. Breast cancer patients provided tissue from their axillary draining lymph nodes. Sequenced input: axillary lymph node tissue. The receptors shown here come from a female donor with breast cancer. Some clones in this sample may be carry-over from other donors' samples.

The chain combines TRBV20-1 with TRBJ2-3, with TRBD2 matching 14 bases. Per germline, CDR1 DFQATT and CDR2 SNEGSKA (reference sequence). J lost 8 bases, V lost 5 bases, and 12 bases had no gene match. The CDR3 sequence is 16 residues long. CDR3 sequence reads: CSAGVTSGGAYGTQYF. The CDR3 nucleotides are TGCAGTGCTGGCGTGACTAGCGGGGGGGCGTATGGTACGCAGTATTTT.

The CDR3 region is CAISGEKLFF. The CDR3 region has the DNA TGTGCCATCAGTGGTGAAAAACTGTTTTTT. The chain carries TRBV10-3 and TRBJ1-4; no firm D call. Germline CDR1 ENHRY, CDR2 SYGVKD. CDR3 size: 10 residues. Trimming stripped 4 bases from V and 7 bases from J, with 1 base between.

This clonotype appeared many times. This chain uses TRBV7-9 with TRBJ1-1; D not resolved. This CDR3 spans 15 amino acids. Germline values: CDR1 SEHNR, CDR2 FQNEAQ (reference sequence). Trimming removed 1 base at V and 1 base at J, with 10 bases between. The CDR3 is CASSLEGRPNTEAFF. CDR3 DNA sequence: TGTGCCAGCAGCTTAGAAGGTCGGCCGAACACTGAAGCTTTCTTT.

Many counts were recorded for this clonotype. This chain connects TRBV28 to TRBJ1-3, with unresolved D. Germline-derived CDR1 and CDR2 are MDHEN and SYDVKM. The ends were cut back, 3 bases at V and 3 bases at J, with 12 bases in the middle. The CDR3 is 15 residues long. The CDR3 loop is CASSFLGGDGNTIYF. The CDR3 nucleotides are TGTGCCAGCAGTTTCTTAGGAGGAGATGGAAACACCATATATTTT.

The table lists this clonotype with many counts. V usage is TRBV20-1 and J usage is TRBJ2-7; no reliable D call. V lost 3 bases and J 3 bases, leaving 18 bases between the germline ends. CDR1 DFQATT and CDR2 SNEGSKA come from the germline V gene (reference sequence). CDR3 length: 15 amino acids. In DNA form, the CDR3 reads TGCAGTGCTAGTTTATCGTCCCTGGAAGTCTACGAGCAGTACTTC. It codes for CSASLSSLEVYEQYF.

This clonotype occurred many times. The chain couples TRBV19 to TRBJ2-2; possibly TRBD2 for D (6 bases). The CDR3 runs to 16 residues. V dropped 3 bases and J dropped 3 bases, with 14 bases sitting between them. CDR1 and CDR2 (germline): LNHDA, SQIVND (reference sequence). CDR3 sequence reads: CASSISRGRHTGELFF. In nucleotides, the CDR3 is TGTGCCAGTAGTATCTCACGGGGGAGGCACACCGGGGAGCTGTTTTTT.

V and J are TRBV10-3 and TRBJ1-3; D ambiguous. V was pared by 6 bases and J by 0 bases, with 21 bases between. This CDR3 is 18 amino acids long. In germline, CDR1 is ENHRY, CDR2 SYGVKD. The CDR3 region has the DNA TGTGCCATCAGCCCTAGCGCGGGCGGCGATTTCTCTGGAAACACCATATATTTT. Translating gives CAISPSAGGDFSGNTIYF.

With respect to this clonotype: The conserved final phenylalanine or tryptophan is absent from the CDR3, which likely points to a read error. V gene TRBV5-1 combines with J gene TRBJ2-1, with 8 nucleotides matching TRBD2. Per germline, CDR1 SGHRS and CDR2 YFSETQ. CDR3 size: 14 residues. CDR3 region: CASSFSGAYNEQFL. The CDR3 DNA reads as TGCGCCAGCAGCTTTAGCGGGGCCTACAACGAGCAGTTCCTC.

This clonotype has a count of ten or more. The chain couples TRBV6-4 to TRBJ2-3, with 9 bases aligning to TRBD2. Germline CDR1 MRHNA, CDR2 SNTAGT. The ends lost 5 bases at V and 3 bases at J; junction bases unmatched: 3. The CDR3 contains 14 residues. The CDR3 nucleotides read TGTGCCAGCAGTTCGGGACTAGCTACAGATACGCAGTATTTT. As protein: CASSSGLATDTQYF.

This clonotype showed up many times. Here the CDR3 DNA reads TGCAGTGCTCCCGATGGCGGGGGGCGGGGCGGGGAGCTGTTTTTT. Amino acid sequence: CSAPDGGGRGGELFF. The chain couples TRBV20-1 to TRBJ2-2; 8 bases line up with TRBD2. CDR1 is DFQATT and CDR2 is SNEGSKA in the germline V gene (reference sequence). This CDR3 is 15 amino acids long. V was clipped by 5 bases and J by 7 bases; unmatched bases: 12.

This clonotype has at least ten counts. The rearrangement uses TRBV6-2 or TRBV6-3 and TRBJ1-4, with 8 bases fitting TRBD1. V trimming: 5 bases; J trimming: 13 bases; junction bases outside the gene matches: 6. CDR1 and CDR2 from the germline V gene are MNHEY and SVGEGT. The CDR3 has 12 residues. CDR3 bases: TGTGCCAGCAGTCCGACAGGGGCAAGACTGTTTTTT. This translates into CASSPTGARLFF.

Worth noting for this clonotype: The CDR3 does not end in the conserved phenylalanine or tryptophan, so this is likely a read error. The chain joins TRBV10-2 to TRBJ1-5, with D possibly TRBD1 on 5 matching bases. V lost 2 bases and J 2 bases, leaving 13 bases between the germline ends. CDR1 is WSHSY, CDR2 SAAADI, per germline. The CDR3 sequence is 16 residues long. The CDR3: CASSEPYRQRNQPQHL. The CDR3 DNA reads TGCGCCAGCAGTGAGCCTTACAGACAGCGCAATCAGCCCCAGCATCTT.

The rearrangement links TRBV19 to TRBJ1-1; D is unresolved. Trimming removed 9 bases at V and 1 base at J, with 6 bases between. Germline CDR1 LNHDA, CDR2 SQIVND (reference sequence). The CDR3 runs 11 residues. For the CDR3, the DNA is TGTGCCAGCGTGAAGAACACTGAAGCTTTCTTT. This encodes CASVKNTEAFF.

Notes on this clonotype: This likely comes from a read error, as the CDR3 has no conserved phenylalanine or tryptophan at its end. The V gene is TRBV20-1, the J gene TRBJ1-5; D is ambiguous. Germline values: CDR1 DFQATT, CDR2 SNEGSKA (reference sequence). This CDR3 region has 14 residues. CDR3 amino acids: CSARDPPSDQPQHS. The DNA for the CDR3 is TGCAGTGCTAGAGATCCGCCTAGCGATCAGCCCCAGCATTCT.

The chain carries TRBV12-3 or TRBV12-4 and TRBJ2-5; TRBD1 might be the D (6 bases). V was trimmed by 0 bases and J by 9 bases, leaving 17 bases between them. This CDR3 contains 15 residues. The chain's CDR3 is CASSLARRGNQPQYF. The CDR3 DNA reads TGTGCCAGCAGTTTAGCGCGCAGGGGAAATCAGCCCCAGTACTTC.

In its sample, this clonotype was seen many times. The rearrangement uses TRBV2 and TRBJ2-7; 8 bases fit TRBD2. Germline V gene data show CDR1 as SNHLY and CDR2 as FYNNEI. There are 13 residues in the CDR3. The trim removed 7 bases at V and 6 bases at J, leaving 8 bases unmatched. This chain's CDR3 is CASKTGGPLEQYF. CDR3 nucleotides: TGTGCCAGCAAGACGGGAGGGCCTCTCGAGCAGTACTTC.

In regard to this clonotype: A read error is possible here, since a much larger clone lies one base away. The chain couples TRBV6-1 to TRBJ2-3; tentative D call: TRBD1 (7 bases). The germline CDR1 and CDR2 sequences are MNHNS and SASEGT. There are 15 residues in the CDR3. V gave up 6 bases and J gave up 6 bases, with 19 bases separating them. The chain's CDR3 is CASRGRLEGADTQYF. Here the CDR3 DNA reads TGTGCCAGCAGAGGAAGGTTGGAGGGGGCGGATACGCAGTATTTT.

In its sample, this clonotype was seen many times. The chain employs TRBV19 and TRBJ1-4, with D possibly being TRBD1 (5 bases). From germline, CDR1 is LNHDA and CDR2 SQIVND (reference sequence). Trimming cost V 4 bases and J 8 bases, with 20 bases left between them. The CDR3 has 16 amino acids. The CDR3 protein is CASSTRSGGVGEKLFF. CDR3 nucleotides: TGTGCCAGTAGTACGAGATCGGGAGGGGTGGGCGAAAAACTGTTTTTT.

Of note for this clonotype: The junction departs from the called germline gene at one end, perhaps through a read error. J is TRBJ1-3 and V is TRBV7-6; 7 bases agree with TRBD1. The CDR3 has 16 residues. The germline V gene has CDR1 SGHVS and CDR2 FNYEAQ. CDR3: CAGSFGPGQKGNTIYF. The CDR3, as DNA: TGTGCCGGCAGCTTTGGACCGGGACAGAAAGGAAACACTATATATTTT.